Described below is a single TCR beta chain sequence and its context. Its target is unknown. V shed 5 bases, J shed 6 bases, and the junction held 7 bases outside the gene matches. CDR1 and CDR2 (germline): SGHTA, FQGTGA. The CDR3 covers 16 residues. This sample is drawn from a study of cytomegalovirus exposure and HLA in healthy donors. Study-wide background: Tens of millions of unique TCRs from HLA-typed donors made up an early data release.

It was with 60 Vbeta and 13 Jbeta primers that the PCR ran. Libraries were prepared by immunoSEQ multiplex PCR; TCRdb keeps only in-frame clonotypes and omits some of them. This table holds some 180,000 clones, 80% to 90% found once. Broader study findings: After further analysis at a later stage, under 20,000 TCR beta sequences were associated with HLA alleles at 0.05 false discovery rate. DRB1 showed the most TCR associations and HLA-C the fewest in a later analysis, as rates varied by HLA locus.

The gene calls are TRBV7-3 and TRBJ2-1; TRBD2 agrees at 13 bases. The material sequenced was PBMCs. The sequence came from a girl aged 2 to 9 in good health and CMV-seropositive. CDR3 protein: CASSQLGLAGVNEQFF. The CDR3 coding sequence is TGTGCCAGCAGCCAATTAGGACTAGCGGGAGTCAATGAGCAGTTCTTC. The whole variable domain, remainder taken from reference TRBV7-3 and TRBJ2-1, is GAGVSQTPSNKVTEKGKYVELRCDPISGHTALYWYRQSLGQGPEFLIYFQGTGAADDSGLPNDRFFAVRPEGSVSTLKIQRTERGDSAVYLCASSQLGLAGVNEQFFGPGTRLTVL.